These 28 T cell receptor beta chains originate from one sample sequenced in a study of blood T cell repertoires in COVID-19. Sequencing used immunoSEQ multiplex PCR; TCRdb keeps in-frame clones, though not all of them. The data hold around 88,000 clones, with over 70% observed a single time. The sequenced sample consisted of peripheral blood. These receptors came from a man in his forties or fifties who had recovered from COVID-19.

The rearrangement uses TRBV18 and TRBJ2-1; 8 nucleotides match TRBD2. Germline V gene sequence: CDR1 KGHSH, CDR2 LQKENI. The CDR3 totals 15 residues. Unmatched junction bases numbered 9, after V lost 5 bases and J lost 6 bases. The CDR3 sequence: CASSSLAGAVNEQFF. The CDR3, as DNA: TGTGCCAGCTCATCGCTAGCGGGCGCAGTCAATGAGCAGTTCTTC. The full variable domain, rest sourced from reference TRBV18 and TRBJ2-1, is NAGVMQNPRHLVRRRGQEARLRCSPMKGHSHVYWYRQLPEEGLKFMVYLQKENIIDESGMPKERFSAEFPKEGPSILRIQQVVRGDSAAYFCASSSLAGAVNEQFFGPGTRLTVL.

J is TRBJ2-7 and V is TRBV5-4; D is possibly TRBD1 (6 bases). The CDR3 runs 13 residues. The germline gives CDR1 SGHNT, CDR2 YYREEE (reference sequence). V dropped 0 bases and J dropped 6 bases, with 10 bases sitting between them. The CDR3 loop is CASSLDRVGEQYF. CDR3 DNA: TGTGCCAGCAGCTTGGACAGGGTGGGCGAGCAGTACTTC.

This rearrangement joins TRBV6-2 or TRBV6-3 to TRBJ2-1, with D possibly TRBD1 on 5 matching bases. The germline V gene encodes CDR1 MNHEY and CDR2 SVGEGT. The CDR3 loop spans 13 amino acids. Trimming pared 5 bases from V and 4 bases from J, leaving 9 bases between. DNA of the CDR3: TGTGCCAGCAGTAATACAGGTTACAATGAGCAGTTCTTC. It specifies CASSNTGYNEQFF.

In this sample, this clone turned up once. The V call is TRBV5-5, the J call TRBJ2-3; D remains unclear. Trimming stripped 3 bases from V and 4 bases from J, with 12 bases between. The germline V gene encodes CDR1 SGHKS and CDR2 YYEKEE (reference sequence). The CDR3 is 14 amino acids. The CDR3 sequence: CASSSDFPPDTQYF. The CDR3 DNA reads as TGTGCCAGCAGCTCCGACTTTCCTCCAGATACGCAGTATTTT.

J is TRBJ2-1 and V is TRBV7-9, with 9 bases that match TRBD2. V lost 5 bases to trimming and J lost 6 bases; unmatched junction nucleotides: 11. This CDR3 region has 16 residues. The germline V gene encodes CDR1 SEHNR and CDR2 FQNEAQ (reference sequence). The DNA for the CDR3 is TGTGCCAGCAGCAAAGAAAGCGGGAGGAAGAGCAATGAGCAGTTCTTC. Translated, it gives CASSKESGRKSNEQFF.

This clone was seen a single time. The genes are TRBV7-2 and TRBJ2-5; TRBD1 aligns across 9 bases. The CDR3 spans 13 residues. The ends lost 4 bases at V and 3 bases at J; junction bases unmatched: 0. Germline V gene data show CDR1 as SGHTA and CDR2 as FQGNSA. The CDR3 bases are TGTGCCAGCAGCTGGGACAGGGAAGAGACCCAGTACTTC. This codes for CASSWDREETQYF. Variable domain in full (rest from reference TRBV7-2 and TRBJ2-5): GAGVSQSPSNKVTEKGKDVELRCDPISGHTALYWYRQSLGQGLEFLIYFQGNSAPDKSGLPSDRFSAERTGGSVSTLTIQRTQQEDSAVYLCASSWDREETQYFGPGTRLLVL.

The rearrangement links TRBV28 to TRBJ1-2; TRBD1 might be the D (6 bases). Germline loops: CDR1 MDHEN, CDR2 SYDVKM. Trimming took off 6 bases at V and 3 bases at J, with 23 bases between the two ends. The CDR3 consists of 17 residues. The CDR3 sequence is CASRPTGRGEGDYGYTF. For the CDR3, the DNA is TGTGCCAGCAGGCCTACAGGGAGGGGAGAGGGGGACTATGGCTACACCTTC.

V is TRBV5-1 and J is TRBJ1-1, with a weak D call TRBD1 (5 bases). The CDR3 covers 13 residues. Germline V gives CDR1 SGHRS, CDR2 YFSETQ. V shed 1 base and J shed 2 bases, with 6 bases lying between them. This chain's CDR3 is CASSLTGNTEAFF. For the CDR3, the DNA is TGCGCCAGCAGCTTGACAGGCAACACTGAAGCTTTCTTT.

The V call is TRBV5-4, the J call TRBJ2-1, with D possibly matching TRBD1 (7 bases). Trimming left V 4 bases short and J 5 bases short, with 13 bases between. This CDR3 is 14 amino acids long. The V gene's germline CDR1 is SGHNT and CDR2 YYREEE (reference sequence). CDR3 sequence: CASSAGQPHNEQFF. The CDR3 nucleotides are TGTGCCAGCAGCGCGGGACAGCCTCACAATGAGCAGTTCTTC.

This chain joins TRBV7-6 and TRBJ2-6; D is unresolved. V was clipped by 7 bases and J by 1 base, with 11 bases between them. There are 15 residues in the CDR3. In germline, CDR1 is SGHVS, CDR2 FNYEAQ. The CDR3 region is CASTSGFSGANVLTF. CDR3 nucleotide sequence: TGTGCCAGCACCTCCGGGTTTTCTGGGGCCAACGTCCTGACTTTC.

A note on this clone: Given the absence of the conserved phenylalanine or tryptophan at the CDR3 end, a read error is likely. The DNA is left out, because the CDR3 cannot be placed on it with certainty; the CDR3 is given as TCRdb lists it. The chain joins TRBV28 to TRBJ1-1; the table's D call TRBD1 went unverified against the DNA. Germline-derived CDR1 and CDR2 are MDHEN and SYDVKM. A total of 15 residues make up the CDR3, ends included. The CDR3 loop reads CASSFIRTGGRPPLL.

The sample holds a few counts of this clone. The rearrangement joins TRBV10-3 to TRBJ1-2, with a weak D call TRBD1 (6 bases). Per the germline V gene, CDR1 is ENHRY and CDR2 is SYGVKD. Trimming removed 3 bases from V and 4 bases from J, with 6 bases in between. The CDR3 totals 12 residues. CDR3: CAISDRGYGYTF. In nucleotides, the CDR3 is TGTGCCATCAGTGACAGGGGCTATGGCTACACCTTC.

The rearrangement uses TRBV5-6 and TRBJ1-2, with D uncertain. The CDR3 is 13 amino acids. Trimming stripped 2 bases from V and 8 bases from J, with 13 bases between. Germline V gene sequence: CDR1 SGHDT, CDR2 YYEEEE. CDR3 DNA: TGTGCCAGCAGCTTTGGAGGGAACGACGGCTACACCTTC. Its protein is CASSFGGNDGYTF.

In this sample, this clone turned up a few times. This rearrangement joins TRBV12-3 or TRBV12-4 to TRBJ1-5; D not resolved. This CDR3 comprises 12 residues. V lost 4 bases to trimming and J lost 7 bases, with 8 bases between them. The CDR3 coding sequence is TGTGCCAGCAGTTGGGAGAGCCAGCCCCAGCATTTT. This translates into CASSWESQPQHF.

The J gene is TRBJ2-3, the V gene TRBV7-3, with D perhaps TRBD2 (6 bases). This CDR3 is built from 13 residues. CDR1 and CDR2 from the germline V gene are SGHTA and FQGTGA. Trimming pared 0 bases from V and 7 bases from J, leaving 8 bases between. CDR3 bases: TGTGCCAGCAGCTTAACGGAGGGGAATACGCAGTATTTT. This translates into CASSLTEGNTQYF.

The chain carries TRBV3-1 (or the pseudogene TRBV3-2) and TRBJ2-5; 7 positions agree with TRBD1. CDR1 LGHDT and CDR2 YNNKEL come from the germline V gene (reference sequence). This CDR3 has 14 residues. After removal of 4 bases from V and 6 bases from J, the junction contained 8 bases not matched to a gene. The CDR3 region has the DNA TGTGCCAGCAGCCCGGGACAGCTCAAACAGACCCAGTACTTC. As protein: CASSPGQLKQTQYF.

The chain uses TRBV18 and TRBJ2-1, with 10 bases matching TRBD2. This CDR3 is built from 15 residues. Unmatched junction bases numbered 10, after V lost 6 bases and J lost 8 bases. Germline CDR1 KGHSH, CDR2 LQKENI. CDR3 sequence reads: CASSPLAGGRDEQFF. The CDR3 DNA reads as TGTGCCAGCTCCCCATTAGCGGGGGGTCGGGATGAGCAGTTCTTC.

The chain is built from TRBV4-2 and TRBJ2-5, with a tentative D call TRBD2 (5 bases). This CDR3 is 15 amino acids long. Trimming removed 0 bases at V and 2 bases at J, with 10 bases between. CDR1 is LGHNA and CDR2 is YNFKEQ in the germline V gene. The CDR3 DNA reads TGTGCCAGCAGCCAAGATTTGAGCGGTCAAGAGACCCAGTACTTC. Encoded protein: CASSQDLSGQETQYF.

This clone appeared a few times. This chain connects TRBV11-2 to TRBJ1-1; 8 bases line up with TRBD1. CDR3 length: 14 amino acids. V gave up 7 bases and J gave up 1 base; unmatched junction bases: 5. Germline V gene data show CDR1 as SGHAT and CDR2 as FQNNGV. CDR3 loop: CASNDRGSNTEAFF. The CDR3 bases are TGTGCCAGCAACGACAGGGGATCGAACACTGAAGCTTTCTTT.

The J gene is TRBJ1-3, the V gene TRBV7-2; D gene unclear. The CDR3 length is 13 residues. Per the germline V gene, CDR1 is SGHTA and CDR2 is FQGNSA. V lost 6 bases and J 0 bases, leaving 6 bases between the germline ends. The CDR3 here is CASRVASGNTIYF. CDR3 nucleotide sequence: TGTGCCAGCAGGGTGGCCTCTGGAAACACCATATATTTT.

In its sample, this clone was seen many times. The chain uses TRBV7-2 and TRBJ2-7; 13 bases are a match to TRBD2. Germline CDR1 reads SGHTA; CDR2 reads FQGNSA. This CDR3 has 16 amino acids. The junction had 2 bases not matched to a gene; V was cut back by 1 base and J by 2 bases. The DNA of the CDR3 is TGTGCCAGCAGCTTAGGGGGACTAGCGGGGACCTACGAGCAGTACTTC. Protein sequence: CASSLGGLAGTYEQYF.

The chain joins TRBV5-1 to TRBJ2-5; a weak D match, TRBD2 (6 bases). Per germline, CDR1 SGHRS and CDR2 YFSETQ. The V end was cut by 0 bases, the J end by 4 bases, with 13 bases between. The CDR3 sequence is 15 residues long. DNA for the CDR3: TGCGCCAGCAGCTTGGGGCGGGGCCCCCCAGAGACCCAGTACTTC. This translates into CASSLGRGPPETQYF.

The V and J genes are TRBV19 and TRBJ1-2, with 7 bases matching TRBD1. Germline V gives CDR1 LNHDA, CDR2 SQIVND (reference sequence). Losses at the gene ends were 6 bases for V and 2 bases for J; bases not matched to a gene: 6. The CDR3 consists of 14 residues. CDR3 sequence reads: CASRRPGQNYGYTF. For the CDR3, the DNA is TGTGCCAGTAGACGCCCGGGACAGAACTATGGCTACACCTTC.

This chain uses TRBV5-1 with TRBJ2-2; the D gene is possibly TRBD1 (5 bases). V lost 0 bases and J lost 4, with 13 bases in between. The CDR3 has 16 residues. Germline CDR1 reads SGHRS; CDR2 reads YFSETQ. The CDR3 region has the DNA TGCGCCAGCAGCTTGGTGGCCAGGGTAGGCACCGGGGAGCTGTTTTTT. Amino acids: CASSLVARVGTGELFF.

V usage is TRBV7-2 and J usage is TRBJ2-7; 10 bases agree with TRBD2. After removal of 1 base from V and 0 bases from J, the junction contained 9 bases not matched to a gene. Germline V CDR1 and CDR2: SGHTA, FQGNSA. The CDR3 is made up of 18 amino acids. This CDR3 reads CASSLGGLAGVSSYEQYF. The CDR3 nucleotides read TGTGCCAGCAGCTTAGGGGGGCTAGCGGGAGTCAGCTCCTACGAGCAGTACTTC.

The rearrangement links TRBV7-3 to TRBJ2-3; the D is unclear. This CDR3 is built from 18 residues. V lost 4 bases, J lost 2 bases, and 22 bases lay in between. Germline CDR1 reads SGHTA; CDR2 reads FQGTGA. This CDR3 reads CASSSLLKVSRITDTQYF. CDR3 coding DNA: TGTGCCAGCAGCTCACTCCTGAAGGTTTCGAGGATCACAGATACGCAGTATTTT.

The genes are TRBV7-2 and TRBJ2-5; TRBD1 matches 7 bases. With 1 base clipped from V and 7 bases from J, the junction kept 15 bases outside the gene matches. The length of the CDR3 is 17 residues. Germline CDR1 is SGHTA and CDR2 is FQGNSA. This chain's CDR3 is CASSLGVTGFNYGTQYF. In DNA, the CDR3 is TGTGCCAGCAGCTTAGGTGTGACAGGGTTCAACTACGGGACCCAGTACTTC.

V and J are TRBV18 and TRBJ2-7; possible D gene TRBD2, 5 bases. There are 12 residues in the CDR3. The V and J ends lost 6 bases and 5 bases respectively, with 11 bases between them. Germline CDR1 reads KGHSH; CDR2 reads LQKENI. The CDR3 DNA sequence: TGTGCCAGCTCGGCTAGGGAGAACGAGCAGTACTTC. It is translated as CASSARENEQYF.